This T cell receptor (beta chain) was recovered during a study of blood T cell repertoires in COVID-19. About the research overall: Samples taken during acute and convalescent COVID-19 were collected in the United States, Italy and Spain.

As originally analysed: Reference gene primers were amplified, and this amplification served to estimate nucleated cell counts. Clones were sequenced by immunoSEQ multiplex PCR, and TCRdb holds only the in-frame ones, with some missing. V, J and clone size were drawn from that table, and D and trimming were deduced from the DNA. This sample has 110,000 to 150,000 clones, with approximately 83% found just once. The CDR3 covers 16 residues. V shed 6 bases and J 9 bases; nucleotides not matched to a gene: 19. Germline assignment: CDR1 MNHEY and CDR2 SMNVEV (reference sequence). The V gene is TRBV27, the J gene TRBJ2-5; 7 nucleotides align to TRBD1. What was sequenced was peripheral blood. The sequence derives from a human donor in a cohort sampled during active COVID-19. The CDR3 loop is CASRRMRGPVQQAQYF. In DNA form, the CDR3 reads TGTGCCAGCAGAAGAATGAGGGGGCCGGTCCAGCAGGCCCAGTACTTC.